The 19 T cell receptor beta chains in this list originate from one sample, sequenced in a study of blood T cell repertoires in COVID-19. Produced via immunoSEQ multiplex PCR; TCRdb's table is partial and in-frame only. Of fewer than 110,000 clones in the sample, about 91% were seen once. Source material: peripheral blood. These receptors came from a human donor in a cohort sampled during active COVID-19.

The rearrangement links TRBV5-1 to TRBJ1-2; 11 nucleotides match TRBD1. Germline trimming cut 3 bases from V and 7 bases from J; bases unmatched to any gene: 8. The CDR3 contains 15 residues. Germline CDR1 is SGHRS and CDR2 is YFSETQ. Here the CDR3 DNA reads TGCGCCAGCAGCTCAGAGGGACAGGGGGGCCGTGGCTACACCTTC. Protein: CASSSEGQGGRGYTF.

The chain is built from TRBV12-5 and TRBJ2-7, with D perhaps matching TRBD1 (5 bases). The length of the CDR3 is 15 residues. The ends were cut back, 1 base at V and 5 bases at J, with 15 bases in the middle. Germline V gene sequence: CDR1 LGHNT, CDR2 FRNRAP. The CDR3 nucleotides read TGTGCTAGTGGTTTGGATATTTACCAAGGGGACGAGCAGTACTTC. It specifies CASGLDIYQGDEQYF.

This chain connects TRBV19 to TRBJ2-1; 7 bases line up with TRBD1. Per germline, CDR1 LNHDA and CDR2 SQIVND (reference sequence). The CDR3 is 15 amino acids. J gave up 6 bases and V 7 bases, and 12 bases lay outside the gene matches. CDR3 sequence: CASTLTGSGPNEQFF. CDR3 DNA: TGTGCCAGTACATTGACAGGGTCGGGGCCCAATGAGCAGTTCTTC.

The chain's CDR3 is CSASPPGGGTYEQYF. DNA of the CDR3: TGCAGTGCTAGTCCTCCGGGGGGCGGTACCTACGAGCAGTACTTC. The rearrangement uses TRBV20-1 and TRBJ2-7, with a possible D match to TRBD2 (7 bases). V was cut by 3 bases and J by 2 bases, with 17 bases left in between. The CDR3 has 15 amino acids. Germline V gene data show CDR1 as DFQATT and CDR2 as SNEGSKA (reference sequence).

In DNA, the CDR3 is TGTGCCAGCAGCTTTGGGCCCAGGAACACTGAAGCTTTCTTT. Protein product: CASSFGPRNTEAFF. V gene TRBV7-9 combines with J gene TRBJ1-1; D remains ambiguous. V dropped 3 bases and J dropped 1 base, with 9 bases sitting between them. The length of the CDR3 is 14 residues. The germline CDR1 and CDR2 sequences are SEHNR and FQNEAQ (reference sequence).

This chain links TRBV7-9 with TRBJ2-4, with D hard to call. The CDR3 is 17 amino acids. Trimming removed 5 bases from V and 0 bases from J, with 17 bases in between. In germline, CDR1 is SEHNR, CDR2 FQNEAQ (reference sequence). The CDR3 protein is CASSPLGQRLAKNIQYF. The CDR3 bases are TGTGCCAGCAGCCCCCTAGGCCAGCGCCTAGCCAAAAACATTCAGTACTTC.

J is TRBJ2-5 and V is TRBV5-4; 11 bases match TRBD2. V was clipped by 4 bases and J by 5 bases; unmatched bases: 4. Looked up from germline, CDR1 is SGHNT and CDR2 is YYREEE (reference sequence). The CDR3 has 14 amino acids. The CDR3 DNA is TGTGCCAGCAGCCCGGGACTAGCGGTGGAGACCCAGTACTTC. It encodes CASSPGLAVETQYF.

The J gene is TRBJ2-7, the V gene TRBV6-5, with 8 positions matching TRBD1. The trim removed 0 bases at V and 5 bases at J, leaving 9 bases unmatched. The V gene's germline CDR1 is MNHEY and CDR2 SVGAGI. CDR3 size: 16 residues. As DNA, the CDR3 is TGTGCCAGCAGTTACTCGCAAGGACAGGGTGAAGACGAGCAGTACTTC. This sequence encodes CASSYSQGQGEDEQYF.

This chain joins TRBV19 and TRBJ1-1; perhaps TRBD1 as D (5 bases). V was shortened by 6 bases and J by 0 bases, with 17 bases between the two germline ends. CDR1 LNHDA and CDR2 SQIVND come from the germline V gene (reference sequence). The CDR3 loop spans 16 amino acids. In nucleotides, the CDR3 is TGTGCCAGTAGAACAGGCCTTAGGTGGATGAACACTGAAGCTTTCTTT. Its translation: CASRTGLRWMNTEAFF.

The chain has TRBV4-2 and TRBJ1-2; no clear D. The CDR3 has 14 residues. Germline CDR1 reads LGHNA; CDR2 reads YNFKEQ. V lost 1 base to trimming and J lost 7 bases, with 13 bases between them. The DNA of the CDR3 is TGTGCCAGCAGCCAAGGTACAGAATCTGGTGGCTACACCTTC. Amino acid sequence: CASSQGTESGGYTF.

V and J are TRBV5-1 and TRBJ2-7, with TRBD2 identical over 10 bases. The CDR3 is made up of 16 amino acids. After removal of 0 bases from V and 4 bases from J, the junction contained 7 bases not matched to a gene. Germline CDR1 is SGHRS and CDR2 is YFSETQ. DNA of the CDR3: TGCGCCAGCAGCTTGGAGCCCAGGACTAGCGGATACGAGCAGTACTTC. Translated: CASSLEPRTSGYEQYF.

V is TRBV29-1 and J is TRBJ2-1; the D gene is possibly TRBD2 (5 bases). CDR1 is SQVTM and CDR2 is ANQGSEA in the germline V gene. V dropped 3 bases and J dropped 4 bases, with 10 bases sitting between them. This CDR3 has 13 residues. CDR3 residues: CSVDAGSYNEQFF. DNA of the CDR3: TGCAGCGTTGATGCTGGGAGTTACAATGAGCAGTTCTTC.

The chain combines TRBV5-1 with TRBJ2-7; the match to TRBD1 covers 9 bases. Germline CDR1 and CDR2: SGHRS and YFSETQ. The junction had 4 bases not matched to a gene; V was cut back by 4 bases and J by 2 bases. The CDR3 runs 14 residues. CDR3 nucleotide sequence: TGCGCCAGCAGCCCGGGACAGGGACCCTACGAGCAGTACTTC. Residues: CASSPGQGPYEQYF.

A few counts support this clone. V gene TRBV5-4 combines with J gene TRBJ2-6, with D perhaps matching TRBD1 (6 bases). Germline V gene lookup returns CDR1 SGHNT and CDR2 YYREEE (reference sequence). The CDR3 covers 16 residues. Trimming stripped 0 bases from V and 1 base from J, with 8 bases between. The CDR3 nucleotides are TGTGCCAGCAGCTTGGAAGGGGGATCTGGGGCCAACGTCCTGACTTTC. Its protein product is CASSLEGGSGANVLTF.

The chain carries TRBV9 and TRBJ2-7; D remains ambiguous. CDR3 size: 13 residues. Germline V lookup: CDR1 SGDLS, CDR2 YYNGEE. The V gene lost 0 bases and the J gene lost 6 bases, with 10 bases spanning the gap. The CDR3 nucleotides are TGTGCCAGCAGCGTAGGAGGCCTTCGCGAGCAGTACTTC. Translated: CASSVGGLREQYF.

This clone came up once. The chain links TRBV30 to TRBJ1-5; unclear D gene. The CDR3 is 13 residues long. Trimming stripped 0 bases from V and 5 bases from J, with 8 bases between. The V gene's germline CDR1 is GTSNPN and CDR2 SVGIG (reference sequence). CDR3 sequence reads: CAWSVRVDQPQHF. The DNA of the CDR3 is TGTGCCTGGAGTGTACGGGTGGATCAGCCCCAGCATTTT.

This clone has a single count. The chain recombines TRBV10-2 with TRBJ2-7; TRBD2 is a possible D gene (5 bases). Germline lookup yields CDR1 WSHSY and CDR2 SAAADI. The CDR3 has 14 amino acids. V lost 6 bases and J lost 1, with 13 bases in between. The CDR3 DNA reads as TGCGCCAGCAGCCGGGCGGACTTATCCTACGAGCAGTACTTC. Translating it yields CASSRADLSYEQYF.

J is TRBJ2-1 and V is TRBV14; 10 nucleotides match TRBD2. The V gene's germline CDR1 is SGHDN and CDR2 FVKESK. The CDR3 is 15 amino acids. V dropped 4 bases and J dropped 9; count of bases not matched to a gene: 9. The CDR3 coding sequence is TGTGCCAGCAGCCCCGAGCGGGGGGGCTGGTCTGAGCAGTTCTTC. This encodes CASSPERGGWSEQFF.

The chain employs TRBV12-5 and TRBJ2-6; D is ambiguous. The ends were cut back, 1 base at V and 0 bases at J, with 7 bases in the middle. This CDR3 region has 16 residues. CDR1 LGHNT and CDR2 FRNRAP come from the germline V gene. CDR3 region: CASGLDSFSGANVLTF. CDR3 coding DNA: TGTGCTAGTGGTTTGGACAGTTTCTCTGGGGCCAACGTCCTGACTTTC.